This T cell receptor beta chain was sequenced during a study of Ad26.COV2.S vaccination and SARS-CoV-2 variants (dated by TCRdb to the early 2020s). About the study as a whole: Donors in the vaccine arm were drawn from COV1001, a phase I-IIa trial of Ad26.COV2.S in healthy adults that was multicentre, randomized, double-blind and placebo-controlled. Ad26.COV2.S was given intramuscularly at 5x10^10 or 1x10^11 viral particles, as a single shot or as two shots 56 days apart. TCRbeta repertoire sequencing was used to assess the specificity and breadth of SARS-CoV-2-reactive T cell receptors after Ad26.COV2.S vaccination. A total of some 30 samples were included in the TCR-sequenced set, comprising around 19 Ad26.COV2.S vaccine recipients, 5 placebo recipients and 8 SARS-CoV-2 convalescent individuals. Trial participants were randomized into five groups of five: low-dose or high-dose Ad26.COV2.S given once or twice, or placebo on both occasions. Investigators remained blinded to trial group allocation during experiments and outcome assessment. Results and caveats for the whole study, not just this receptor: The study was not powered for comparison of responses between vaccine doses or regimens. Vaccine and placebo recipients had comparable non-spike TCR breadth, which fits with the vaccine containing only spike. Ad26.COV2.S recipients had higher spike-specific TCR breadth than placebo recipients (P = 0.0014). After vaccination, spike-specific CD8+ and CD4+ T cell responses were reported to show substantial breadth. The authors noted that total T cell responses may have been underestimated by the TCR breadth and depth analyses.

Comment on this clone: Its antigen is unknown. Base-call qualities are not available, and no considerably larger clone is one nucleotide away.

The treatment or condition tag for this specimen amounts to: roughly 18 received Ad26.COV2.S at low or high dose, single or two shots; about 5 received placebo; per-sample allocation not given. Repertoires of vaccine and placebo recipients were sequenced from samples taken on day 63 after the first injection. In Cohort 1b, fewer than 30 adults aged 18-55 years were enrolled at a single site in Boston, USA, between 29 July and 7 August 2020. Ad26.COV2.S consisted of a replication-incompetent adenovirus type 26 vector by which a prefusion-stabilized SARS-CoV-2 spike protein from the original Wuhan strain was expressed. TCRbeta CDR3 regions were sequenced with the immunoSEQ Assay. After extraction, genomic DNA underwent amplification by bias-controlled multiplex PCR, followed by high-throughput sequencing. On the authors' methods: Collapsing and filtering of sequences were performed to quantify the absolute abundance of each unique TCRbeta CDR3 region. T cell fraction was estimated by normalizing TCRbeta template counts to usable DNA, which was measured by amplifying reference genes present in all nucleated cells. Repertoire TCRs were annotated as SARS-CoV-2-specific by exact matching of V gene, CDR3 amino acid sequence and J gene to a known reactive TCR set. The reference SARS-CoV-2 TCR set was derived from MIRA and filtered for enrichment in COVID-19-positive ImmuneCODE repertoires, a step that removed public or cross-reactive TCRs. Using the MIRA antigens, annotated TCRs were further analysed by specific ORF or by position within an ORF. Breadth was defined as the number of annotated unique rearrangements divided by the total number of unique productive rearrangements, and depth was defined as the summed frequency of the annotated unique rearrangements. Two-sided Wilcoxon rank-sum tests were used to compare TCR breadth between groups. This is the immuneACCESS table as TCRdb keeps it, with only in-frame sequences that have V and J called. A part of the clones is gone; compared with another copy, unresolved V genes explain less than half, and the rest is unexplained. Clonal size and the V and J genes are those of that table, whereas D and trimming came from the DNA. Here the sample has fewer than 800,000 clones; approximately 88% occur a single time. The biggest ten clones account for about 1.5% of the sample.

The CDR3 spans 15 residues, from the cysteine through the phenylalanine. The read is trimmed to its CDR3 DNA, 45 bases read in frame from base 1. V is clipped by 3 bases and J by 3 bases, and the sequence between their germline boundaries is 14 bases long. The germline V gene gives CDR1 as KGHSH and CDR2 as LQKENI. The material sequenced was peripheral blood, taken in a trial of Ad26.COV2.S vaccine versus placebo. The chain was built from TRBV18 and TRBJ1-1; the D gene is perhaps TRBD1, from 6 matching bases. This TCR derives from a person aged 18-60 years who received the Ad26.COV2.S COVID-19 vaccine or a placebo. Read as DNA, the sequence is TGTGCCAGCTCACCCTTACAGGGATCGGACACTGAAGCTTTCTTT. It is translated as CASSPLQGSDTEAFF.